A single sample gave rise to the 32 T cell receptor beta chains below, sequenced in a study of control samples from healthy donors and cancer patients (dated by TCRdb to about 2020). The library was generated by the immunoSEQ multiplex PCR assay. TCRdb holds this immuneACCESS table with in-frame rearrangements only. Some clones are missing; in checked studies, unresolved V genes explain under half, and the rest has no known cause. The sample profile shows roughly 120,000 clones; 85% to 95% of them were found once. Clones ranked in the top ten supply 1.5% to 2% of the sample. Source material: PBMCs. The receptors here all came from a man aged 50-59 years with head and neck cancer.

This chain links TRBV30 with TRBJ2-5; TRBD2 is a possible D gene (6 bases). Germline-derived CDR1 and CDR2 are GTSNPN and SVGIG (reference sequence). Trimming pared 4 bases from V and 9 bases from J, leaving 21 bases between. The CDR3 consists of 14 residues. The CDR3 nucleotides read TGTGCCTGGAATGTAGGAGGGGCCAAGAAGGCCCAGTACTTC. Its protein is CAWNVGGAKKAQYF.

V usage is TRBV7-9 and J usage is TRBJ1-3; D not certain. Trimming removed 5 bases at V and 2 bases at J, with 10 bases between. The CDR3 has 14 residues. Germline V CDR1 and CDR2: SEHNR, FQNEAQ (reference sequence). The CDR3 reads CASSPSGAGNTIYF. DNA of the CDR3: TGTGCCAGCAGCCCCTCGGGCGCTGGAAACACCATATATTTT.

This clone has a handful of counts. The CDR3 DNA reads TGTGCCAGCAGCGCCGCGGCTGGGGCCAACGTCCTGACTTTC. It translates to CASSAAAGANVLTF. This rearrangement joins TRBV3-1 (or the pseudogene TRBV3-2) to TRBJ2-6; D is unresolved. Trimming left V 5 bases short and J 2 bases short, with 7 bases between. Germline CDR1 is LGHDT and CDR2 is YNNKEL (reference sequence). The length of the CDR3 is 14 residues.

The chain carries TRBV7-2 and TRBJ2-7; tentatively, D is TRBD2 (5 bases). The CDR3 consists of 15 residues. Germline assignment: CDR1 SGHTA and CDR2 FQGNSA. The V and J ends lost 1 base and 4 bases respectively, with 14 bases between them. The CDR3 region is CASSLGPGRLYEQYF. Written as DNA, the CDR3 is TGTGCCAGCAGCTTAGGTCCGGGCAGACTATACGAGCAGTACTTC.

The rearrangement links TRBV9 to TRBJ2-7; 9 bases fit TRBD1. Germline V gene sequence: CDR1 SGDLS, CDR2 YYNGEE. This CDR3 contains 16 residues. V dropped 0 bases and J dropped 3; count of bases not matched to a gene: 7. CDR3 residues: CASSVAETGGYYEQYF. In DNA, the CDR3 is TGTGCCAGCAGCGTAGCCGAAACAGGGGGCTACTACGAGCAGTACTTC.

The sample holds a few counts of this clone. The rearrangement links TRBV3-1 (or the pseudogene TRBV3-2) to TRBJ2-7, with D unresolved. CDR3 length equals 15 residues. The germline V and J ends were trimmed by 2 bases and 3 bases, with 14 bases remaining between them. From germline, CDR1 is LGHDT and CDR2 YNNKEL (reference sequence). DNA for the CDR3: TGTGCCAGCAGCCAATTCCCTGGCGTGGGCTACGAGCAGTACTTC. It translates to CASSQFPGVGYEQYF.

The chain carries TRBV28 and TRBJ1-4; 9 bases are a match to TRBD1. Per germline, CDR1 MDHEN and CDR2 SYDVKM. After removal of 8 bases from V and 7 bases from J, the junction contained 8 bases not matched to a gene. CDR3 length: 14 residues. The CDR3 is CASATGGKGEKLFF. The CDR3 nucleotides read TGTGCCAGCGCAACAGGGGGCAAGGGTGAAAAACTGTTTTTT.

The chain couples TRBV6-2 or TRBV6-3 to TRBJ1-1; D gene ambiguous. The CDR3 is 15 residues long. Trimming left V 3 bases short and J 1 base short, with 12 bases between. From germline, CDR1 is MNHEY and CDR2 SVGEGT. The chain's CDR3 is CASSYSGFRNTEAFF. The CDR3 region has the DNA TGTGCCAGCAGTTATTCGGGTTTTAGGAACACTGAAGCTTTCTTT.

V and J are TRBV2 and TRBJ1-1, with unresolved D. The CDR3 extends over 14 amino acids. Trimming left V 6 bases short and J 0 bases short, with 11 bases between. The germline CDR1 and CDR2 sequences are SNHLY and FYNNEI. The DNA for the CDR3 is TGTGCCAGCAGGAAGGACTACATGAACACTGAAGCTTTCTTT. This codes for CASRKDYMNTEAFF.

This rearrangement joins TRBV6-5 to TRBJ1-2; tentative D call: TRBD1 (5 bases). The CDR3 totals 14 residues. Germline-derived CDR1 and CDR2 are MNHEY and SVGAGI. Trimming removed 4 bases at V and 8 bases at J, with 17 bases between. CDR3 in DNA: TGTGCCAGCAGTTTCAGGCGGGGCGTAGAAGGCTACACCTTC. As protein: CASSFRRGVEGYTF.

In its sample, this clone was seen a few times. Other DNA sequences in the same sample also yield this CDR3. V gene TRBV29-1 combines with J gene TRBJ2-5; 14 bases are a match to TRBD2. Germline V CDR1 and CDR2: SQVTM, ANQGSEA. The CDR3 spans 14 residues. Germline trimming cut 4 bases from V and 2 bases from J; bases unmatched to any gene: 0. The CDR3 DNA sequence: TGCAGCGTTGGACTAGCGGGGGGGCAAGAGACCCAGTACTTC. This translates into CSVGLAGGQETQYF.

The V call is TRBV7-8, the J call TRBJ2-1; TRBD2 matches 14 bases. After removal of 0 bases from V and 7 bases from J, the junction contained 5 bases not matched to a gene. The germline V gene encodes CDR1 SGHVS and CDR2 FQNEAQ. The CDR3 runs to 17 residues. In DNA form, the CDR3 reads TGTGCCAGCAGCTTAGCGTCGGGACTAGCGGGGGCGAATGAGCAGTTCTTC. Protein sequence: CASSLASGLAGANEQFF.

This clone was found once. This chain joins TRBV24-1 and TRBJ2-2; D not certain. V lost 3 bases to trimming and J lost 7 bases, with 17 bases between them. The CDR3 has 16 amino acids. CDR1 and CDR2 from the germline V gene are KGHDR and SFDVKD. The CDR3 DNA reads as TGTGCCACCAGTGATACCGCAGGAGAGCGAAACGGGGAGCTGTTTTTT. Translating it yields CATSDTAGERNGELFF.

The rearrangement uses TRBV15 and TRBJ2-3; D perhaps matches TRBD2 (6 bases). Trimming shortened V by 5 bases and J by 6 bases, and 18 bases separated the two germline ends. CDR1 is LNHNV and CDR2 is YYDKDF in the germline V gene (reference sequence). This CDR3 region has 15 residues. The chain's CDR3 is CATSGPGTQTDTQYF. In DNA, the CDR3 is TGTGCCACCAGCGGACCCGGGACTCAGACCGATACGCAGTATTTT.

The chain couples TRBV7-2 to TRBJ2-3; D may match TRBD1 or TRBD2 (5 bases each). Germline CDR1 is SGHTA and CDR2 is FQGNSA. The CDR3 sequence is 15 residues long. V dropped 6 bases and J dropped 4 bases, with 17 bases sitting between them. CDR3 region: CASRPGTAVADTQYF. The CDR3 coding sequence is TGTGCCAGCAGGCCCGGGACGGCGGTCGCAGATACGCAGTATTTT.

This clone has just a few counts. This chain's CDR3 is CASTYRGRDTEAFF. The CDR3 nucleotides are TGCGCCAGCACTTACAGGGGGCGCGACACTGAAGCTTTCTTT. The V gene is TRBV10-1, the J gene TRBJ1-1; the match to TRBD1 covers 9 bases. Trimming removed 7 bases from V and 3 bases from J; junction bases left unmatched: 6. CDR1 WNHNN and CDR2 SYGVQD come from the germline V gene (reference sequence). This CDR3 comprises 14 residues.

The CDR3 spells CASSLTGFPSYEQYF. CDR3 DNA: TGTGCCAGCAGCTTAACAGGGTTTCCCTCCTACGAGCAGTACTTC. The chain uses TRBV7-9 and TRBJ2-7; the D gene is possibly TRBD1 (6 bases). This CDR3 region has 15 residues. V shed 2 bases and J shed 0 bases, with 11 bases lying between them. In germline, CDR1 is SEHNR, CDR2 FQNEAQ (reference sequence).

The V call is TRBV4-2, the J call TRBJ1-1; TRBD1 aligns across 8 bases. This CDR3 region has 15 residues. In germline, CDR1 is LGHNA, CDR2 YNFKEQ. Trimming at V came to 2 bases and at J to 5 bases, leaving 7 bases not matched to a gene. CDR3 region: CASSQQAGGTTEAFF. CDR3 coding DNA: TGTGCCAGCAGCCAACAGGCAGGGGGCACAACTGAAGCTTTCTTT.

The V gene is TRBV5-1, the J gene TRBJ2-3; the D gene is possibly TRBD2 (5 bases). Trimming removed 0 bases at V and 4 bases at J, with 9 bases between. CDR3 size: 14 residues. Germline CDR1 reads SGHRS; CDR2 reads YFSETQ. The CDR3 nucleotides are TGCGCCAGCAGCTTGGATAGGGAGTCAGATACGCAGTATTTT. Its protein product is CASSLDRESDTQYF. The full variable domain, with the rest looked up from reference TRBV5-1 and TRBJ2-3, is KAGVTQTPRYLIKTRGQQVTLSCSPISGHRSVSWYQQTPGQGLQFLFEYFSETQRNKGNFPGRFSGRQFSNSRSEMNVSTLELGDSALYLCASSLDRESDTQYFGPGTRLTVL.

The chain joins TRBV21-1 to TRBJ2-7; TRBD1 is the table's D call, not checked against the DNA. TRBV21-1 is recorded as a pseudogene. This CDR3 comprises 13 residues. The CDR3 DNA is TGTGCCAGCTCTGGGCAGTACCCCTACGAGCAGTACTTC. Its translation is CASSGQYPYEQYF.

The V call is TRBV5-1, the J call TRBJ2-7; D perhaps matches TRBD1 (5 bases). V was trimmed by 5 bases and J by 2 bases, leaving 14 bases between them. The CDR3 loop spans 14 amino acids. Looked up from germline, CDR1 is SGHRS and CDR2 is YFSETQ. CDR3 sequence (DNA): TGCGCCAGCAGACGAGACAGTTCAGCCTACGAGCAGTACTTC. This translates into CASRRDSSAYEQYF.

This clone has more than one count but fewer than ten. The gene calls are TRBV18 and TRBJ2-2; no definite D call. There are 15 residues in the CDR3. Germline CDR1 is KGHSH and CDR2 is LQKENI. Deletions cut 4 bases from V and 6 bases from J, with 15 bases between. The CDR3 sequence: CASSLARGPAGELFF. Written as DNA, the CDR3 is TGTGCCAGCTCACTAGCTCGCGGCCCCGCCGGGGAGCTGTTTTTT.

The chain links TRBV15 to TRBJ2-3; 10 bases match TRBD1. Unmatched junction bases numbered 11, after V lost 5 bases and J lost 6 bases. Germline V CDR1 and CDR2: LNHNV, YYDKDF (reference sequence). The CDR3 is 16 amino acids. CDR3 protein: CATSSPPGQGSDTQYF. The CDR3 DNA reads TGTGCCACCAGCTCACCCCCGGGACAGGGGTCGGATACGCAGTATTTT.

This chain connects TRBV4-1 to TRBJ2-1; 7 bases fit TRBD2. The J segment lost 7 bases and the V segment lost 1 base, leaving 4 bases of the junction unmatched. The germline V gene encodes CDR1 MGHRA and CDR2 YSYEKL. The CDR3 has 14 amino acids. The CDR3 DNA reads TGCGCCAGCAGCCAAGGACTAGCTACGAATGAGCAGTTCTTC. This encodes CASSQGLATNEQFF.

V usage is TRBV9 and J usage is TRBJ2-7; no clear D. The germline CDR1 and CDR2 sequences are SGDLS and YYNGEE. V gave up 7 bases and J gave up 0 bases, with 14 bases separating them. This CDR3 is built from 14 residues. CDR3 region: CASGPDVYSYEQYF. The CDR3 DNA reads as TGTGCCAGCGGCCCGGACGTTTACTCCTACGAGCAGTACTTC.

CDR3 coding DNA: TGTGCCTGGGGAGCGGGGTCCGTGCGAGAGACCCAGTACTTC. Its protein product is CAWGAGSVRETQYF. V usage is TRBV30 and J usage is TRBJ2-5, with 7 positions matching TRBD2. J was trimmed by 4 bases and V by 5 bases; bases with no gene match: 10. Per germline, CDR1 GTSNPN and CDR2 SVGIG (reference sequence). This CDR3 region has 14 residues. Full variable domain (rest looked up from reference TRBV30 and TRBJ2-5): SQTIHQWPATLVQPVGSPLSLECTVEGTSNPNLYWYRQAAGRGLQLLFYSVGIGQISSEVPQNLSASRPQDRQFILSSKKLLLSDSGFYLCAWGAGSVRETQYFGPGTRLLVL.

In its sample, this clone was seen once. The CDR3 is CASSPNQGANTEAFF. The CDR3 bases are TGTGCCAGCTCACCAAATCAGGGGGCCAACACTGAAGCTTTCTTT. This chain joins TRBV18 and TRBJ1-1, with 8 bases matching TRBD1. V lost 2 bases to trimming and J lost 2 bases; unmatched junction nucleotides: 4. CDR3 size: 15 residues. The germline V gene encodes CDR1 KGHSH and CDR2 LQKENI.

The chain recombines TRBV12-3 or TRBV12-4 with TRBJ2-5; D not certain. The CDR3 is 13 amino acids. V was clipped by 2 bases and J by 4 bases, with 8 bases between them. CDR3 residues: CASSLSSPETQYF. CDR3 DNA: TGTGCCAGCAGTTTATCGTCCCCAGAGACCCAGTACTTC.

This clone was observed a single time. The chain couples TRBV19 to TRBJ2-5, with a weak D call TRBD2 (6 bases). Looked up from germline, CDR1 is LNHDA and CDR2 is SQIVND (reference sequence). V lost 5 bases and J 2 bases, leaving 9 bases between the germline ends. CDR3 length equals 13 residues. The chain's CDR3 is CASSSGDQETQYF. The CDR3 coding sequence is TGTGCCAGTAGTTCGGGAGATCAAGAGACCCAGTACTTC.

This chain joins TRBV7-9 and TRBJ2-6; D not certain. Germline-derived CDR1 and CDR2 are SEHNR and FQNEAQ (reference sequence). The CDR3 runs to 16 residues. V lost 2 bases and J lost 0, with 8 bases in between. CDR3 in amino acids: CASSLLGPSGANVLTF. Here the CDR3 DNA reads TGTGCCAGCAGCTTACTAGGCCCCTCTGGGGCCAACGTCCTGACTTTC.

The chain recombines TRBV6-1 with TRBJ1-6; the D gene is possibly TRBD1 (6 bases). V was trimmed by 2 bases and J by 2 bases, leaving 22 bases between them. The germline V gene encodes CDR1 MNHNS and CDR2 SASEGT. The CDR3 is 20 residues long. The CDR3 here is CASSEFSGGRGGPYNSPLHF. The DNA for the CDR3 is TGTGCCAGCAGTGAATTTTCGGGGGGGCGCGGTGGTCCCTATAATTCACCCCTCCACTTT.

This clone was picked up one time. V and J are TRBV24-1 and TRBJ1-2; D ambiguous. This CDR3 has 13 amino acids. The ends were cut back, 3 bases at V and 6 bases at J, with 10 bases in the middle. The germline CDR1 and CDR2 sequences are KGHDR and SFDVKD. In DNA, the CDR3 is TGTGCCACCAGTGATCGGTTGACTAATGGCTACACCTTC. This codes for CATSDRLTNGYTF.